The clone carrying this T cell receptor (beta chain) has just a few counts. No antigen is known for it. The CDR3 covers 18 residues. With 6 bases removed from V and 7 bases from J, the gap between germline ends came to 28 bases. CDR1 is SGHAT, CDR2 FQNNGV, per germline. The sample belongs to a study of T-cell reconstitution after alpha-beta-depleted transplantation in children. Preparing the TCRbeta library involved the use of unique molecular identifiers. In TCRdb, the PCR reads were re-called with MiXCR into one record per CDR3 protein. The table has 200,000 to 250,000 distinct CDR3 sequences, 9.5% to 13% seen once. Points from the study as a whole: It was surviving recipient T cells and thymic progenitors that gave some patients high TCRbeta diversity at day 60. It was reported that alpha-beta T cells came from several hundred expanded graft clones (about two months after transplant).

The V gene is TRBV11-2, the J gene TRBJ2-1; D might be TRBD2 (5 bases). The clonotype comes from a child younger than two with acute myeloid leukemia, due to receive a stem cell transplant. Here the sequenced sample was PBMCs, taken before TCRalphabeta/CD19-depleted stem cell transplant. The CDR3 nucleotides read TGTGCCAGCAGTCTAGTTTCCGGCGGCTCGGGTTGGAGGAATGAGCAGTTCTTC. Protein sequence: CASSLVSGGSGWRNEQFF.